The 3 T cell receptor beta chains below all came from one sample that was sequenced in a study of T cells expressing NK-cell markers. TCRdb reprocessed the 5' RACE reads and reports one entry per CDR3 protein, with no DNA. Its listing shows about 150,000 distinct CDR3 sequences. The material sequenced was blood T cells: a sorted CD56 or NKG2C T cell subset, CD4+ or CD8+ T cells, or bulk PBMC T cells (not recorded which). The receptors were gathered from a woman aged 45-60 years in good health.

The rearrangement uses TRBV28 and TRBJ1-5. Germline CDR1 is MDHEN and CDR2 is SYDVKM. This CDR3 is 15 amino acids long. The CDR3 loop reads CASSFGLDSNQPQHF.

The V gene is TRBV4-1, the J gene TRBJ2-7; the D call from TCRdb, TRBD1, cannot be confirmed without DNA. The germline gives CDR1 MGHRA, CDR2 YSYEKL. The CDR3 has 16 amino acids. CDR3 amino acids: CASSQDPGTHSYEQYF.

The genes are TRBV12-3 or TRBV12-4 and TRBJ1-1. This CDR3 spans 14 amino acids. The CDR3 spells CASSLTTDNTEAFF.